Described below is a single T cell receptor (beta chain) sequence and its context. The data belong to a study of blood T cell repertoires in COVID-19. Authors' analysis steps: Reference gene primer amplification gave estimated nucleated cell counts. Sequencing was performed with immunoSEQ multiplex PCR; in TCRdb, only in-frame clones are kept and a portion is missing. V and J calls and clone size are as listed in that table; D and trimming were resolved from the DNA. Of about 110,000 clones listed, more than 60% are singletons. The CDR3 totals 12 residues. Per the germline V gene, CDR1 is SNHLY and CDR2 is FYNNEI. The V end was cut by 6 bases, the J end by 6 bases, with 11 bases between.

This TCR derives from a man in his sixties or seventies with active or convalescent COVID-19. Sequenced input: peripheral blood. This sequence joins TRBV2 and TRBJ1-1; the D gene is possibly TRBD1 (5 bases). CDR3 DNA: TGTGCCAGCAGACCATGGGGCCCTGAAGCTTTCTTT. It is translated as CASRPWGPEAFF.